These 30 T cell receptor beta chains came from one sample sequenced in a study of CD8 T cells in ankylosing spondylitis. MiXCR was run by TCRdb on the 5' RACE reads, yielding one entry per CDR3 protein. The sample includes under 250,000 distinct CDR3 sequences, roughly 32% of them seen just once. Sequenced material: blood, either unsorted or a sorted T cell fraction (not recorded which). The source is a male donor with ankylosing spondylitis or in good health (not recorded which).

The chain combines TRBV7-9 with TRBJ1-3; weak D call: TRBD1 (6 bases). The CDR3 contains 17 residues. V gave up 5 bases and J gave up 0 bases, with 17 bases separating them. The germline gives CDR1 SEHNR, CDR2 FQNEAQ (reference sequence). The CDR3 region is CASSIWTGQSSGNTIYF. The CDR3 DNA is TGTGCCAGCAGCATATGGACTGGACAGAGCTCTGGAAACACCATATATTTT.

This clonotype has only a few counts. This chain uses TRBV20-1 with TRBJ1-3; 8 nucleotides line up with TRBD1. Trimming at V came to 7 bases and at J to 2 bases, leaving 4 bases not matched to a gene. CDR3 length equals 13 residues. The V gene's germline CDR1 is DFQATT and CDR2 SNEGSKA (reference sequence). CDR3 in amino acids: CSVDRVAGNTIYF. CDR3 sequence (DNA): TGCAGTGTGGACAGGGTTGCTGGAAACACCATATATTTT.

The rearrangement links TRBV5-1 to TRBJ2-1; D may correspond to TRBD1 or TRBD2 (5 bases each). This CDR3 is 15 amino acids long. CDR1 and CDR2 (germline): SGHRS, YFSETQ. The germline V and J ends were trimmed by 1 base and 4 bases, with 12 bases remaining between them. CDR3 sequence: CASSLNGDGYNEQFF. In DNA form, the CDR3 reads TGCGCCAGCAGCTTGAACGGGGACGGATACAATGAGCAGTTCTTC.

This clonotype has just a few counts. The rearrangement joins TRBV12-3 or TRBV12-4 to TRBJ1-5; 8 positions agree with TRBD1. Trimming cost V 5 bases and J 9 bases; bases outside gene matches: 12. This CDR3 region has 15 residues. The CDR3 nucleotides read TGTGCCAGCAGTATGACAGGGGTCGAGTATGTGCCCCAGCATTTT. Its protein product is CASSMTGVEYVPQHF.

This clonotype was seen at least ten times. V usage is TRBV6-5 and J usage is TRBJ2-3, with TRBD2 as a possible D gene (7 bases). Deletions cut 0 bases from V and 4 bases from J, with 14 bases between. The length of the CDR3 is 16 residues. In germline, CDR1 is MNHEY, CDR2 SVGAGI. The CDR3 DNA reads TGTGCCAGCAGTTACTCGAGGGGGAGGGCCCCAGATACGCAGTATTTT. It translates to CASSYSRGRAPDTQYF.

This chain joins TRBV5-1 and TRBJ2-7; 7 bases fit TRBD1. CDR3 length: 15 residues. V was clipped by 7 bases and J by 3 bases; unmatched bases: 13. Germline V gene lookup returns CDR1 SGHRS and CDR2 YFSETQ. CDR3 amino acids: CASQTGWDSNYEQYF. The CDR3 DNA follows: TGCGCCAGCCAAACGGGCTGGGACAGCAACTACGAGCAGTACTTC. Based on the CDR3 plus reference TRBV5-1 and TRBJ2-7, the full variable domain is KAGVTQTPRYLIKTRGQQVTLSCSPISGHRSVSWYQQTPGQGLQFLFEYFSETQRNKGNFPGRFSGRQFSNSRSEMNVSTLELGDSALYLCASQTGWDSNYEQYFGPGTRLTVT.

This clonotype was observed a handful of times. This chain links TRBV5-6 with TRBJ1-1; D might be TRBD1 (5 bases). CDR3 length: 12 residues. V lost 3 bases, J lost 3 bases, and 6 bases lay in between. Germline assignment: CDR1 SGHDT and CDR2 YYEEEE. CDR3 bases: TGTGCCAGCAGCTGGGGGGACACTGAAGCTTTCTTT. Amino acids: CASSWGDTEAFF.

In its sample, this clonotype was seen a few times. CDR3 sequence reads: CASSLRTQETQYF. In DNA form, the CDR3 reads TGTGCCAGCAGCTTGAGAACCCAAGAGACCCAGTACTTC. The rearrangement joins TRBV5-6 to TRBJ2-5; D is unresolved. The CDR3 sequence is 13 residues long. Trimming cost V 1 base and J 1 base, with 5 bases left between them. The V gene's germline CDR1 is SGHDT and CDR2 YYEEEE.

CDR3 region: CASSLTRGLSYEQYF. The CDR3 DNA sequence: TGTGCCAGCAGCTTGACCAGGGGATTATCCTACGAGCAGTACTTC. V and J are TRBV5-5 and TRBJ2-7, with a tentative D call TRBD1 (6 bases). This CDR3 has 15 residues. V lost 1 base to trimming and J lost 1 base, with 12 bases between them. Germline V lookup: CDR1 SGHKS, CDR2 YYEKEE (reference sequence).

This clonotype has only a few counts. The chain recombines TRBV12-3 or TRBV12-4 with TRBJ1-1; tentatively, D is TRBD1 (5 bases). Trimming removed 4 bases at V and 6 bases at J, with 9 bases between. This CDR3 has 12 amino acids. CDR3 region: CASSSQGAEAFF. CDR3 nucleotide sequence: TGTGCCAGCAGTTCTCAGGGTGCTGAAGCTTTCTTT.

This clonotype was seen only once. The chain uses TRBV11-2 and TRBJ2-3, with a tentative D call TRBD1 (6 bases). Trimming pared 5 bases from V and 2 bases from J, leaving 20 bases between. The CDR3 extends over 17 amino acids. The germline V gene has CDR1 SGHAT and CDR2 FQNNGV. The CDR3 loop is CASSNKRGRSNTDTQYF. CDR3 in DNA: TGTGCCAGCAGCAACAAGAGGGGGAGATCTAACACAGATACGCAGTATTTT.

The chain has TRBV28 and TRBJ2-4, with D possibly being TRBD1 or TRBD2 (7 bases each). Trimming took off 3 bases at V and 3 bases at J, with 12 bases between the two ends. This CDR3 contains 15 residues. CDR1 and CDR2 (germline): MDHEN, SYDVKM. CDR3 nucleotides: TGTGCCAGCAGTTTCCAGGGGGGGAACAAAAACATTCAGTACTTC. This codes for CASSFQGGNKNIQYF.

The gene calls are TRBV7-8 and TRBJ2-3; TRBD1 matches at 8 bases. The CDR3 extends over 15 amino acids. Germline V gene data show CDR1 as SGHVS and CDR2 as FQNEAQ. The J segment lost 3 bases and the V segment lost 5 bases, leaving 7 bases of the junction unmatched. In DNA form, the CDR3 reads TGTGCCAGCAGCACACCCTGGACAGGGACAGATACGCAGTATTTT. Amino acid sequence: CASSTPWTGTDTQYF.

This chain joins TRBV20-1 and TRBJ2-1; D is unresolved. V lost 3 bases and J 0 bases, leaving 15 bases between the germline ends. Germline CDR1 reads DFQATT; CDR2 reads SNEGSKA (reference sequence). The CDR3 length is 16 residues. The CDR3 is CSASTYLARSYNEQFF. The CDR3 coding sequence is TGCAGTGCTAGCACATACTTGGCCCGCTCCTACAATGAGCAGTTCTTC.

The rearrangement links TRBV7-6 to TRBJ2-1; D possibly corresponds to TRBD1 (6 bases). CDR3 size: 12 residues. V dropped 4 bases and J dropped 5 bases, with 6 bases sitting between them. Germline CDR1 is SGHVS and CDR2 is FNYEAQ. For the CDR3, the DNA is TGTGCCAGCAGCTACAGGGACAATGAGCAGTTCTTC. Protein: CASSYRDNEQFF.

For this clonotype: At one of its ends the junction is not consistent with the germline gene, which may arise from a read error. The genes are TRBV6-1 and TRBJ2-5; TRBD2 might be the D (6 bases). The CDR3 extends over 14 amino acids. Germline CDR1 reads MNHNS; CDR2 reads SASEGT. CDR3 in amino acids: CATSGGTKGETQYF. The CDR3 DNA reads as TGTGCCACCAGTGGAGGGACCAAAGGAGAGACCCAGTACTTC.

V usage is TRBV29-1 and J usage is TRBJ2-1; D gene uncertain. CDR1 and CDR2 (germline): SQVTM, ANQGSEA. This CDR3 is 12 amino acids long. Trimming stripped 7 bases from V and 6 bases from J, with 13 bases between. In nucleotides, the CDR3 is TGCAGCGCTGTGGTTCTAGGCAATGAGCAGTTCTTC. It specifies CSAVVLGNEQFF.

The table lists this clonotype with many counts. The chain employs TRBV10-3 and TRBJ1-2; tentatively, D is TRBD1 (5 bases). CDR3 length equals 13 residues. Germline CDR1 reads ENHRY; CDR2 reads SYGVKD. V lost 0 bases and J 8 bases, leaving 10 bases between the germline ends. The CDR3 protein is CAISESGGEGYTF. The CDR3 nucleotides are TGTGCCATCAGTGAGTCAGGAGGGGAAGGCTACACCTTC.

The CDR3 sequence: CASSLDTSSYNEQFF. The CDR3 nucleotides are TGCGCCAGCAGCCTAGACACGAGCTCCTACAATGAGCAGTTCTTC. The gene calls are TRBV4-1 and TRBJ2-1; D not certain. CDR1 and CDR2 from the germline V gene are MGHRA and YSYEKL. V lost 4 bases and J 0 bases, leaving 10 bases between the germline ends. The CDR3 length is 15 residues.

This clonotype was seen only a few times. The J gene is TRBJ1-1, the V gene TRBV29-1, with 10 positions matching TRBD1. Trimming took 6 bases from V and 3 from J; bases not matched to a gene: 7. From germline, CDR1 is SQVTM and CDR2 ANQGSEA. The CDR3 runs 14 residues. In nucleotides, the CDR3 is TGCAGCGTAAGACAGGGGGCCGGGGACACTGAAGCTTTCTTT. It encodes CSVRQGAGDTEAFF. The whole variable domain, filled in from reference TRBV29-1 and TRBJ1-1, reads SAVISQKPSRDICQRGTSLTIQCQVDSQVTMMFWYRQQPGQSLTLIATANQGSEATYESGFVIDKFPISRPNLTFSTLTVSNMSPEDSSIYLCSVRQGAGDTEAFFGQGTRLTVV.

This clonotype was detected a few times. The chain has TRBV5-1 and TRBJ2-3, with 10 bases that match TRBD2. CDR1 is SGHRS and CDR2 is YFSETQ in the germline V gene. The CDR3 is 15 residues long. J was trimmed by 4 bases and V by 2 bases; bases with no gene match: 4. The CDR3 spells CASSLAGGDPDTQYF. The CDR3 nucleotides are TGCGCCAGCAGCTTAGCGGGGGGGGATCCAGATACGCAGTATTTT.

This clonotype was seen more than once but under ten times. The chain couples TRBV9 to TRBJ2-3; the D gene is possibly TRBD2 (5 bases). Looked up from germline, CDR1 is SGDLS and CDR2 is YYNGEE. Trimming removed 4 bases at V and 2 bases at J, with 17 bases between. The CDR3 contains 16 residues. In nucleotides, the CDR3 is TGTGCCAGCAGCCCTGACATGAGGGCTCCCACAGATACGCAGTATTTT. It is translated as CASSPDMRAPTDTQYF.

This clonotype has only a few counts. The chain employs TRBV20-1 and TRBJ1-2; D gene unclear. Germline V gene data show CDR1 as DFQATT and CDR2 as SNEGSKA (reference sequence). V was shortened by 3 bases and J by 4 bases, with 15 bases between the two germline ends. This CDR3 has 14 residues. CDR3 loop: CSASYLDRSYGYTF. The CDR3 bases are TGCAGTGCTAGTTATCTTGACCGGAGCTATGGCTACACCTTC.

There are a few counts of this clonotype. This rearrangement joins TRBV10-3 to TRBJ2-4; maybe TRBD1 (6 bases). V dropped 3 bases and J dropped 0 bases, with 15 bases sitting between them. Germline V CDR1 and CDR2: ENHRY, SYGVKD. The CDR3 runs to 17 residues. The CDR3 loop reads CAISEQTGGPAKNIQYF. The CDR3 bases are TGTGCCATCAGTGAACAGACAGGTGGACCAGCCAAAAACATTCAGTACTTC.

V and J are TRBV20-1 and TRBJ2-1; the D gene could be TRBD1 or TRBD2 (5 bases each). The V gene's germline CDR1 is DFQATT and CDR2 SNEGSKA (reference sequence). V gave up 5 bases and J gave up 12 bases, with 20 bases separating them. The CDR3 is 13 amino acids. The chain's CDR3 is CSAVGDAHLGQFF. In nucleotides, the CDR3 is TGCAGTGCTGTAGGGGACGCCCACCTGGGGCAGTTCTTC.

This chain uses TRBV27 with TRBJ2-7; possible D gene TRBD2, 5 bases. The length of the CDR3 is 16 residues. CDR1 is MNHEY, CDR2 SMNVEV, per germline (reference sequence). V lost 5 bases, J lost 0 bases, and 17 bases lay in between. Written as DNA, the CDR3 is TGTGCCAGCAGTCCCCCGGACTCCCCTCCCTCCTACGAGCAGTACTTC. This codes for CASSPPDSPPSYEQYF.

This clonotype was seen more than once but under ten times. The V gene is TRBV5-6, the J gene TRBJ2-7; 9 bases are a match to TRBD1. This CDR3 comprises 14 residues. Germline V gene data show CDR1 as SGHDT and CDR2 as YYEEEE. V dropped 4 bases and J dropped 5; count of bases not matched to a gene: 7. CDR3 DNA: TGTGCCAGCAGCCACAGGGGGCTGGTCGACGAGCAGTACTTC. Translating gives CASSHRGLVDEQYF.

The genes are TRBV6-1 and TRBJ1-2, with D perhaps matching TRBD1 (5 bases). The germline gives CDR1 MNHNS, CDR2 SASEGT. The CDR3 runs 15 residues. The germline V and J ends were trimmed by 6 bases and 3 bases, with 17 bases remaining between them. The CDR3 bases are TGTGCCAGCAGGACTGGGACCTCTCGGGACTATGGCTACACCTTC. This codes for CASRTGTSRDYGYTF.

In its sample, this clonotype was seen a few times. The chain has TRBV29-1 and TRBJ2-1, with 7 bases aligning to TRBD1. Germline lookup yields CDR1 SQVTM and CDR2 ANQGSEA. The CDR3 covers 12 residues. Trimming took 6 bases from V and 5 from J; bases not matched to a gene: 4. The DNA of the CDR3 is TGCAGCGTAATACAGGGGAACAATGAGCAGTTCTTC. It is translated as CSVIQGNNEQFF.

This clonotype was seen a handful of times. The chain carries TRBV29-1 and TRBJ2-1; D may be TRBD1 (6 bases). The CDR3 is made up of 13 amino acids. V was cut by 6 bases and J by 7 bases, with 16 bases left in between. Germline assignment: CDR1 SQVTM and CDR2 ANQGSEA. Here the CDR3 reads CSVPTTGANEQFF. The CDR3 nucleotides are TGCAGCGTGCCCACGACAGGTGCGAATGAGCAGTTCTTC.